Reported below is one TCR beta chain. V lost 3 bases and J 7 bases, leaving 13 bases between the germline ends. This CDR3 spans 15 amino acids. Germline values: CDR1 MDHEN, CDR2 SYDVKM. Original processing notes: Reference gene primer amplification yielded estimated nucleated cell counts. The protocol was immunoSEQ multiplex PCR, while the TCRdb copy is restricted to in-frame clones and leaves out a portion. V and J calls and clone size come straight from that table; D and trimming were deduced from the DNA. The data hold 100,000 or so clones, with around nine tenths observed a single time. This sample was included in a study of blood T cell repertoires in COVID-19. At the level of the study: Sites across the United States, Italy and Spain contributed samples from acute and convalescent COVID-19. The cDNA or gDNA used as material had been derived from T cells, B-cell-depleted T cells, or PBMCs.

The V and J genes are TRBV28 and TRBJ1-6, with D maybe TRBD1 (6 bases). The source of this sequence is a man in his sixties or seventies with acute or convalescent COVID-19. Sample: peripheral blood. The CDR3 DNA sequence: TGTGCCAGCAGTTTGGGGGGGGCGCGGAATTCACCCCTCCACTTT. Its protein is CASSLGGARNSPLHF.